One and the same sample provided the 32 T cell receptor beta chains below, sequenced in a study of cytomegalovirus exposure and HLA in healthy donors. Only in-frame clones appear in the TCRdb table, and some are missing; sequencing was by immunoSEQ multiplex PCR. Among about 190,000 clones listed, around 82% were seen once. The sequencing sample was made of PBMCs. Every receptor here comes from a woman under 30 in good health and CMV-seropositive.

The chain has TRBV4-2 and TRBJ1-2; D is possibly TRBD1 (6 bases). Trimming left V 0 bases short and J 1 base short, with 9 bases between. This CDR3 comprises 15 residues. The germline V gene encodes CDR1 LGHNA and CDR2 YNFKEQ. The CDR3 DNA is TGTGCCAGCAGCCAAGATAGGACAGTTAACTATGGCTACACCTTC. It specifies CASSQDRTVNYGYTF.

The chain recombines TRBV25-1 with TRBJ2-3; D is possibly TRBD1 (5 bases). Germline CDR1 reads MGHDK; CDR2 reads SYGVNS. V was clipped by 5 bases and J by 4 bases, with 22 bases between them. This CDR3 is built from 17 residues. CDR3 in amino acids: CASSPQGFRIWADTQYF. The DNA for the CDR3 is TGTGCCAGCAGTCCTCAGGGTTTTCGGATATGGGCAGATACGCAGTATTTT.

The chain is built from TRBV6-4 and TRBJ2-2; TRBD1 agrees at 8 bases. CDR1 and CDR2 (germline): MRHNA, SNTAGT. Unmatched junction bases numbered 1, after V lost 3 bases and J lost 4 bases. The CDR3 covers 14 residues. The CDR3 nucleotides read TGTGCCAGCAGTGAACAGGGGGGCACCGGGGAGCTGTTTTTT. It is translated as CASSEQGGTGELFF.

This rearrangement joins TRBV6-1 to TRBJ2-5; 9 bases line up with TRBD2. V trimming: 5 bases; J trimming: 1 base; junction bases outside the gene matches: 2. Germline V CDR1 and CDR2: MNHNS, SASEGT. The CDR3 contains 14 residues. The DNA of the CDR3 is TGTGCCAGCAGTAGCGGGGGGCGCCAAGAGACCCAGTACTTC. Translating gives CASSSGGRQETQYF.

The chain links TRBV7-2 to TRBJ2-5, with 11 bases identical to TRBD2. V was pared by 2 bases and J by 0 bases, with 2 bases of the junction left unmatched. The CDR3 runs to 16 residues. The germline CDR1 and CDR2 sequences are SGHTA and FQGNSA. The CDR3 DNA follows: TGTGCCAGCAGCTTACTAGCGGGGGGAAACCAAGAGACCCAGTACTTC. It specifies CASSLLAGGNQETQYF.

The chain recombines TRBV14 with TRBJ1-1; 9 bases line up with TRBD1. Germline V gene data show CDR1 as SGHDN and CDR2 as FVKESK. The J segment lost 4 bases and the V segment lost 1 base, leaving 4 bases of the junction unmatched. This CDR3 contains 15 residues. The CDR3 DNA sequence: TGTGCCAGCAGCCAAGTGGTGACAGGGGGCACTGAAGCTTTCTTT. It specifies CASSQVVTGGTEAFF.

V usage is TRBV11-3 and J usage is TRBJ1-1; 7 bases map to TRBD1. The trim removed 5 bases at V and 3 bases at J, leaving 3 bases unmatched. This CDR3 has 13 residues. CDR1 is SGHNT and CDR2 is YENEEA in the germline V gene. The CDR3 sequence: CASSARGDTEAFF. CDR3 coding DNA: TGTGCCAGCAGCGCCAGGGGGGACACTGAAGCTTTCTTT. The whole variable domain, remainder taken from reference TRBV11-3 and TRBJ1-1, is EAGVVQSPRYKIIEKKQPVAFWCNPISGHNTLYWYLQNLGQGPELLIRYENEEAVDDSQLPKDRFSAERLKGVDSTLKIQPAELGDSAVYLCASSARGDTEAFFGQGTRLTVV.

The chain carries TRBV27 and TRBJ1-1; a possible D gene is TRBD1 (6 bases). The V end was cut by 5 bases, the J end by 5 bases, with 18 bases between. The V gene's germline CDR1 is MNHEY and CDR2 SMNVEV (reference sequence). The CDR3 length is 15 residues. CDR3 in amino acids: CASSPITGSWTEAFF. DNA for the CDR3: TGTGCCAGCAGTCCGATAACAGGGAGTTGGACTGAAGCTTTCTTT.

The rearrangement uses TRBV5-8 and TRBJ1-1, with TRBD1 as a possible D gene (5 bases). From germline, CDR1 is SGHTS and CDR2 YDEGEE. This CDR3 has 13 residues. Trimming stripped 0 bases from V and 5 bases from J, with 8 bases between. The CDR3: CASSLDRLTEAFF. The CDR3 nucleotides read TGTGCCAGCAGCTTGGACAGGCTGACTGAAGCTTTCTTT.

This clone appeared a single time. The chain carries TRBV2 and TRBJ2-1, with D perhaps matching TRBD2 (5 bases). This CDR3 has 12 residues. The V end was cut by 3 bases, the J end by 8 bases, with 8 bases between. Germline CDR1 and CDR2: SNHLY and FYNNEI. As DNA, the CDR3 is TGTGCCAGCAGTGACCTAGCCTATGAGCAGTTCTTC. Translation gives CASSDLAYEQFF.

This chain links TRBV7-9 with TRBJ2-3, with D perhaps TRBD1 (5 bases). With 4 bases removed from V and 0 bases from J, the gap between germline ends came to 11 bases. The CDR3 sequence is 15 residues long. Germline values: CDR1 SEHNR, CDR2 FQNEAQ (reference sequence). The CDR3 DNA reads as TGTGCCAGCAGCTCCCCTCCAGGGAGCACAGATACGCAGTATTTT. Amino acid sequence: CASSSPPGSTDTQYF. The full variable domain, in which reference TRBV7-9 and TRBJ2-3 provide the parts outside the CDR3, is DTGVSQNPRHKITKRGQNVTFRCDPISEHNRLYWYRQTLGQGPEFLTYFQNEAQLEKSRLLSDRFSAERPKGSFSTLEIQRTEQGDSAMYLCASSSPPGSTDTQYFGPGTRLTVL.

The V gene is TRBV2, the J gene TRBJ2-2; 7 nucleotides line up with TRBD2. The CDR3 totals 13 residues. CDR1 and CDR2 from the germline V gene are SNHLY and FYNNEI. V trimming: 6 bases; J trimming: 6 bases; junction bases outside the gene matches: 4. The CDR3 loop is CASRSLAAGELFF. CDR3 coding DNA: TGTGCCAGCAGGAGTCTAGCGGCCGGGGAGCTGTTTTTT.

The chain uses TRBV2 and TRBJ1-6; D may be TRBD1 (6 bases). Germline V gene data show CDR1 as SNHLY and CDR2 as FYNNEI. The CDR3 sequence is 13 residues long. The V and J ends lost 5 bases and 9 bases respectively, with 11 bases between them. The chain's CDR3 is CASSRGGASPLHF. CDR3 DNA: TGTGCCAGCAGTCGGGGGGGCGCTTCACCCCTCCACTTT.

The J gene is TRBJ2-3, the V gene TRBV6-5; the match to TRBD2 covers 10 bases. The CDR3 has 15 residues. Germline lookup yields CDR1 MNHEY and CDR2 SVGAGI. Losses at the gene ends were 5 bases for V and 9 bases for J; bases not matched to a gene: 11. The CDR3 DNA reads as TGTGCCAGCAGTACACCGAGCGGGGGGGCCGTAACGCAGTATTTT. Translating it yields CASSTPSGGAVTQYF.

V gene TRBV27 combines with J gene TRBJ1-2; TRBD1 matches 7 bases. With V trimmed by 2 bases and J by 4 bases, 7 bases remained unmatched. This CDR3 region has 15 residues. The germline CDR1 and CDR2 sequences are MNHEY and SMNVEV (reference sequence). The CDR3 region is CASSLQGVGFYGYTF. The DNA of the CDR3 is TGTGCCAGCAGTTTACAGGGGGTTGGATTCTATGGCTACACCTTC.

The chain recombines TRBV27 with TRBJ1-4; D may be TRBD1 (5 bases). V lost 4 bases to trimming and J lost 8 bases, with 14 bases between them. CDR1 MNHEY and CDR2 SMNVEV come from the germline V gene (reference sequence). This CDR3 comprises 14 residues. CDR3 sequence (DNA): TGTGCCAGCAGTTCGCAGGGATATGGGGAAAAACTGTTTTTT. Its protein product is CASSSQGYGEKLFF.

The CDR3 loop reads CASSLATGGTETQYF. CDR3 sequence (DNA): TGTGCCAGCAGCTTAGCGACAGGGGGAACAGAGACCCAGTACTTC. V and J are TRBV7-9 and TRBJ2-5, with TRBD1 identical over 9 bases. V trimming: 0 bases; J trimming: 4 bases; junction bases outside the gene matches: 3. The CDR3 is made up of 15 amino acids. Germline CDR1 SEHNR, CDR2 FQNEAQ (reference sequence).

The chain combines TRBV18 with TRBJ2-1, with a possible D match to TRBD2 (6 bases). From germline, CDR1 is KGHSH and CDR2 LQKENI. CDR3 length: 14 amino acids. The germline V and J ends were trimmed by 3 bases and 8 bases, with 14 bases remaining between them. The CDR3 nucleotides read TGTGCCAGCTCACCCGGGACTCCTCGAGATGAGCAGTTCTTC. The encoded protein is CASSPGTPRDEQFF.

This clone has a single count. The chain is built from TRBV13 and TRBJ1-4; 7 bases fit TRBD1. V shed 2 bases and J 7 bases; nucleotides not matched to a gene: 4. The germline V gene encodes CDR1 PRHDT and CDR2 FYEKMQ (reference sequence). The CDR3 loop spans 14 amino acids. The CDR3 DNA reads as TGTGCCAGCAGCTTACGACAGGGAGTTGAAAAACTGTTTTTT. This encodes CASSLRQGVEKLFF.

The chain has TRBV28 and TRBJ2-5; 8 bases agree with TRBD2. The CDR3 consists of 15 residues. Germline V lookup: CDR1 MDHEN, CDR2 SYDVKM. V was pared by 6 bases and J by 1 base, with 7 bases of the junction left unmatched. Here the CDR3 reads CASSPGRGVQETQYF. CDR3 DNA sequence: TGTGCCAGCAGCCCTGGGCGGGGGGTCCAAGAGACCCAGTACTTC.

This rearrangement joins TRBV29-1 to TRBJ2-1; D gene ambiguous. The CDR3 extends over 11 amino acids. CDR1 and CDR2 (germline): SQVTM, ANQGSEA. With 3 bases removed from V and 9 bases from J, the gap between germline ends came to 9 bases. The CDR3 region is CSVDYASEQFF. The CDR3 nucleotides read TGCAGCGTTGATTATGCGAGTGAGCAGTTCTTC.

The rearrangement uses TRBV18 and TRBJ2-5, with 11 positions matching TRBD2. The CDR3 contains 14 residues. V dropped 3 bases and J dropped 3; count of bases not matched to a gene: 0. Germline V lookup: CDR1 KGHSH, CDR2 LQKENI. The CDR3 sequence: CASSPGLAEETQYF. The DNA of the CDR3 is TGTGCCAGCTCACCGGGACTAGCGGAAGAGACCCAGTACTTC.

This CDR3 is CASSPRAGGDTDTQYF. The CDR3 DNA is TGTGCCAGCTCACCACGGGCGGGGGGCGACACAGATACGCAGTATTTT. This rearrangement joins TRBV18 to TRBJ2-3, with 8 bases fitting TRBD2. This CDR3 is built from 16 residues. The ends lost 1 base at V and 2 bases at J; junction bases unmatched: 5. Germline V CDR1 and CDR2: KGHSH, LQKENI.

The rearrangement uses TRBV6-6 and TRBJ2-7, with TRBD1 matching over 8 bases. The germline V gene encodes CDR1 MNHNY and CDR2 SVGAGI (reference sequence). Germline trimming cut 6 bases from V and 2 bases from J; bases unmatched to any gene: 6. This CDR3 is 14 amino acids long. CDR3: CASRKPGGTYEQYF. The CDR3 bases are TGTGCCAGCAGGAAACCAGGGGGCACCTACGAGCAGTACTTC.

The chain's CDR3 is CASSPPRTGKDGYTF. The CDR3 nucleotides read TGCGCCAGCAGCCCGCCCCGAACAGGGAAGGATGGCTACACCTTC. V and J are TRBV5-1 and TRBJ1-2; weak D call: TRBD1 (6 bases). From germline, CDR1 is SGHRS and CDR2 YFSETQ. With 4 bases removed from V and 6 bases from J, the gap between germline ends came to 19 bases. The CDR3 consists of 15 residues.

Here the CDR3 DNA reads TGTGCCAGCAGCCCTATGCTGACTAGCGGGGGTTCCTACAATGAGCAGTTCTTC. Encoded protein: CASSPMLTSGGSYNEQFF. J is TRBJ2-1 and V is TRBV9, with 12 bases that match TRBD2. With 4 bases clipped from V and 1 base from J, the junction kept 9 bases outside the gene matches. The CDR3 consists of 18 residues. Germline CDR1 is SGDLS and CDR2 is YYNGEE.

The CDR3 spells CASSNRDRGGTEAFF. The DNA of the CDR3 is TGTGCCAGCAGCAACCGGGACAGGGGTGGTACTGAAGCTTTCTTT. The chain uses TRBV11-2 and TRBJ1-1; 10 bases map to TRBD1. Germline V gene data show CDR1 as SGHAT and CDR2 as FQNNGV. The J segment lost 5 bases and the V segment lost 5 bases, leaving 8 bases of the junction unmatched. This CDR3 spans 15 amino acids.

The chain uses TRBV19 and TRBJ2-7, with a possible D match to TRBD1 (6 bases). Per the germline V gene, CDR1 is LNHDA and CDR2 is SQIVND (reference sequence). V was pared by 6 bases and J by 0 bases, with 12 bases between. This CDR3 has 14 residues. The CDR3 DNA sequence: TGTGCCAGTAGGACGACAGGAAGCTCCTACGAGCAGTACTTC. The encoded protein is CASRTTGSSYEQYF.

V gene TRBV6-5 combines with J gene TRBJ1-1; 9 bases fit TRBD1. Per the germline V gene, CDR1 is MNHEY and CDR2 is SVGAGI. The V segment lost 2 bases and the J segment 6 bases; nucleotides outside the gene matches: 7. CDR3 length: 15 amino acids. CDR3 coding DNA: TGTGCCAGCAGTTACACTGGACAGGGGAGCTCTGAAGCTTTCTTT. Its translation is CASSYTGQGSSEAFF.

The chain is built from TRBV27 and TRBJ2-7, with a tentative D call TRBD1 (6 bases). The V end lost 10 bases, the J end lost 4 bases, and 23 bases lay between the germline ends. Germline V gives CDR1 MNHEY, CDR2 SMNVEV (reference sequence). The CDR3 sequence is 15 residues long. The CDR3 coding sequence is TGTGCCACCAAGGGCCCCGGACAGCGCCGGTACGAGCAGTACTTC. Translated, it gives CATKGPGQRRYEQYF.

This chain connects TRBV5-4 to TRBJ2-5, with 9 bases that match TRBD1. V was clipped by 2 bases and J by 4 bases; unmatched bases: 3. Germline values: CDR1 SGHNT, CDR2 YYREEE (reference sequence). CDR3 size: 14 residues. CDR3 amino acids: CASSFNRGRETQYF. The CDR3 DNA reads as TGTGCCAGCAGCTTCAACAGGGGGCGAGAGACCCAGTACTTC.

The rearrangement uses TRBV18 and TRBJ1-1; 7 positions agree with TRBD1. V was clipped by 1 base and J by 5 bases; unmatched bases: 4. Germline assignment: CDR1 KGHSH and CDR2 LQKENI. The CDR3 length is 14 residues. CDR3 sequence: CASSPQTGYTEAFF. The CDR3 nucleotides are TGTGCCAGCTCACCACAGACAGGGTATACTGAAGCTTTCTTT.